This is a list of T cell receptor beta chains from one sample in a study of blood T cells in healthy people across ages. TCRdb recomputed calls from the 5' RACE reads with MiXCR, one row per CDR3 protein. The sample has 1.5 million to 2 million distinct CDR3 sequences; 30% to 40% are singletons. Sequencing was carried out using blood. These receptors all come from a woman in her 30s in good health. CDR3s include the opening cysteine and the closing phenylalanine or tryptophan. The D gene is left open where the match is weak. A clone size is listed for some rows: how often the clone was seen (once, few, many), or a class if it is expanded.

V gene	J gene	D gene	clone size	CDR3 DNA	CDR3 protein
TRBV5-1	TRBJ2-3	-	-	TGCGCCAGCAGCTTGATTAGGGGCCATACGCAGTATTTT	CASSLIRGHTQYF
TRBV4-1	TRBJ2-7	TRBD1	few	TGCGCCAGCAGCCAAAACAGGGGAAGATACGAGCAGTACTTC	CASSQNRGRYEQYF
TRBV20-1	TRBJ2-3	TRBD2	many	TGCAGTGCGGATCGCGGACTAGCGGGCTTGGATACGCAGTATTTT	CSADRGLAGLDTQYF
TRBV12-3/TRBV12-4	TRBJ2-7	TRBD2	-	TGTGCCAGCAGTTTAGGCACTAGCGGGTGGAACTCCTACAATGAGCAGTACTTC	CASSLGTSGWNSYNEQYF
TRBV14	TRBJ2-5	-	-	TGTGCCAGCAACCAAGATCGTGGGACCCAGTACTTC	CASNQDRGTQYF
TRBV7-2	TRBJ2-7	TRBD2	few	TGTGCCAGCAGCCCAAGCCGCGGACTAGCGGAATACGAGCAGTACTTC	CASSPSRGLAEYEQYF
TRBV12-3/TRBV12-4	TRBJ2-3	TRBD2	-	TGTGCCAGCAGTCCACCCCGGAGCGGGGGGCCTGATACGCAGTATTTT	CASSPPRSGGPDTQYF
TRBV6-6	TRBJ1-1	-	-	TGTGCCAGCAGTTACGAAGCGAACACTGAAGCTTTCTTT	CASSYEANTEAFF
TRBV11-2	TRBJ2-4	TRBD1	-	TGTGCCAGCAACTCAGGGGGCTCCAAAAACATTCAGTACTTC	CASNSGGSKNIQYF
TRBV5-1	TRBJ2-3	-	-	TGCGCCAGCAGCCGTGGGCGGGGAACCGGGGCAGATACGCAGTATTTT	CASSRGRGTGADTQYF
TRBV6-6	TRBJ2-3	TRBD2	-	TGTGCCAGCAGTTACGAGACGGGGGGGCCCTATACGCAGTATTTT	CASSYETGGPYTQYF
TRBV4-1	TRBJ2-7	TRBD2	few	TGCGCCAGCGGAAGGGGACTAGCGGGAGATGAGCAGTACTTC	CASGRGLAGDEQYF
TRBV5-1	TRBJ1-1	-	-	TGCGCCAGCGCAAAAGGGGCGAACACTGAAGCTTTCTTT	CASAKGANTEAFF
TRBV18	TRBJ1-3	-	-	TGTGCCAGCTCACCACCGAGAGGGTCCCCAGGGCTCCGCTCTGGAAACACCATATATTTT	CASSPPRGSPGLRSGNTIYF
TRBV28	TRBJ2-7	-	-	TGTGCCAGCAGTTCGGGACCACCCGAGGTCGAGCAGTACTTC	CASSSGPPEVEQYF
TRBV11-2	TRBJ1-2	-	-	TGTGCCAGCAGCTTAGTATCGACTTTCAGGGGCTATGGCTACACCTTC	CASSLVSTFRGYGYTF
TRBV20-1	TRBJ2-7	TRBD2	-	TGCAGTGCTAGTTATAGCGGGAGGGCTGACTACGAGCAGTACTTC	CSASYSGRADYEQYF
TRBV20-1	TRBJ2-7	-	few	TGCAGTCCCAGAGACGGAAACCTACGGGAGCAGTACTTC	CSPRDGNLREQYF
TRBV28	TRBJ2-7	-	-	TGTGCCAGCAGTTTTGAGCAGGGGTACGAGCAGTACTTC	CASSFEQGYEQYF
TRBV13	TRBJ2-1	-	-	TGTGCCAGCAGCTCAAGATGGAGTGGGGGGAACTACAATGAGCAGTTCTTC	CASSSRWSGGNYNEQFF
TRBV15	TRBJ1-1	-	-	TGTGCCACCAGCAGAGTCCTGGGAGGGAACACTGAAGCTTTCTTT	CATSRVLGGNTEAFF
TRBV19	TRBJ2-1	-	many	TGTGCCAGTAGTACCGGGACGAGCTCCTACAATGAGCAGTTCTTC	CASSTGTSSYNEQFF
TRBV25-1	TRBJ1-5	-	-	TGTGCCAGCAGTGAATATGAGAAAGGGAGCAATCAGCCCCAGCATTTT	CASSEYEKGSNQPQHF
TRBV3-1	TRBJ2-1	TRBD2	-	TGTGCCAGCAGCCCTAGCGGGAGGGCCAGGGAGCAGTTCTTC	CASSPSGRAREQFF
TRBV7-2	TRBJ1-5	-	once	TGTGCCAGCAGCTTAAATAGCCAGGGGAATCAGCCCCAGCATTTT	CASSLNSQGNQPQHF
TRBV10-3	TRBJ2-3	-	-	TGTGCCATCAGGTCCGGGTCTAGCACAGATACGCAGTATTTT	CAIRSGSSTDTQYF
TRBV4-1	TRBJ2-3	-	few	TGCGCCAGCAGCCATTTAGGGGGTGATACGCAGTATTTT	CASSHLGGDTQYF
TRBV7-9	TRBJ1-1	TRBD1	-	TGTGCCAGCAGCGTCGACAGGGGAAATGAAGCTTTCTTT	CASSVDRGNEAFF
TRBV7-2	TRBJ2-1	TRBD1	-	TGTGCCAGCAGCGCCCTGGGACAGGGGTTTAGTGAGCAGTTCTTC	CASSALGQGFSEQFF
TRBV6-5	TRBJ1-2	TRBD1	-	TGTGCCAGCAGTCGAGGACAGGGGGCAAATGACTATGGCTACACCTTC	CASSRGQGANDYGYTF
TRBV29-1	TRBJ2-7	TRBD2	many	TGCAGCGTATCACGTAATAGCGGGAGTCTCGACGAGCAGTACTTC	CSVSRNSGSLDEQYF
TRBV20-1	TRBJ1-2	-	-	TGCAGTGCTCTAGCAGCCGCTTCTCCAAATGGCTACACCTTC	CSALAAASPNGYTF
TRBV19	TRBJ2-6	-	few	TGTGCCAGTCTGGGGTACTCTGGGGCCAACGTCCTGACTTTC	CASLGYSGANVLTF
TRBV12-3/TRBV12-4	TRBJ2-1	TRBD2	few	TGTGCCAGCACCTTAGCGGGGGGCTCCCCCAATGAGCAGTTCTTC	CASTLAGGSPNEQFF
TRBV10-3	TRBJ2-3	-	many	TGTGCCATCAGTGAGTCAGTAAGCACAGATACGCAGTATTTT	CAISESVSTDTQYF